This TCR beta chain was captured in a study of beta chain features in type 1 diabetes. The CDR3 extends over 13 amino acids. V was clipped by 5 bases and J by 6 bases; unmatched bases: 4. Germline-derived CDR1 and CDR2 are SGHTA and FQGNSA. This clone came up a few times. The isolated RNA, all of it, was reverse transcribed, so expressed TCRB transcripts were what got sequenced. Generated by immunoSEQ multiplex PCR, the TCRdb table keeps only in-frame clones and is missing some. Found here are 900,000 or so clones, 17% of them singletons; the top ten hold 0.023%. The TCR sequence derives from a woman aged 18-29 years in good health. The sequencing input was naive CD4+ T cells from blood. This chain connects TRBV7-2 to TRBJ2-1, with TRBD1 matching over 7 bases. The CDR3 region is CASSRGGGNEQFF. Written as DNA, the CDR3 is TGTGCCAGCAGCCGAGGGGGCGGCAATGAGCAGTTCTTC.